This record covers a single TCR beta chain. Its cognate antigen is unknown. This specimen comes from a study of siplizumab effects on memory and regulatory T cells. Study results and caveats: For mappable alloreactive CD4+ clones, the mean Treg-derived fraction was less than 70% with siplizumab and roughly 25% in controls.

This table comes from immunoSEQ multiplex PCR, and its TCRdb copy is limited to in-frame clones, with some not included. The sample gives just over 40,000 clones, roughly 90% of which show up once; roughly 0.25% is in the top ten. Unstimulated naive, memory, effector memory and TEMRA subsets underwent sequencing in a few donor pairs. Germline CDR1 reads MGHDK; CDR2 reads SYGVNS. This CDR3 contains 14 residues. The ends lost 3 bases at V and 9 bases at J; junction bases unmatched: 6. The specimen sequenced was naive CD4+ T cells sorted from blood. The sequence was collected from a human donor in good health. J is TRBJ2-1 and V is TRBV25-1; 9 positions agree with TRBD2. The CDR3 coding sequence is TGTGCCAGCAGTGAGCCGACTAGCGGTGGTGAGCAGTTCTTC. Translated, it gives CASSEPTSGGEQFF.